The 4 T cell receptor beta chains below come from one sample, sequenced in a study of breast tumors, draining lymph nodes, adjacent tissues. TCRdb re-called the multiplex PCR reads through MiXCR, storing one row per CDR3 protein. There are about 130,000 distinct CDR3 sequences in the sample; around 20% occur only once, and 2.2% lies in the top ten. Samples came from axillary lymph nodes draining the breast cancer. Specimen: axillary lymph node tissue. All receptors derive from a female donor with breast cancer. Some clones in this sample may be carry-over from other donors' samples.

This clonotype was observed many times. The chain has TRBV3-1 and TRBJ2-5; TRBD2 matches 8 bases. This CDR3 has 16 residues. Germline assignment: CDR1 LGHDT and CDR2 YNNKEL (reference sequence). V shed 0 bases and J 4 bases; nucleotides not matched to a gene: 7. DNA for the CDR3: TGTGCCAGCAGCCAAGAACTCGCGGGAGGCCCAGAGACCCAGTACTTC. Translated: CASSQELAGGPETQYF.

In the case of this clonotype: This could be a read error, since a much larger clone is one nucleotide away. The conserved final phenylalanine or tryptophan is absent from the CDR3, which likely points to a read error. The gene calls are TRBV5-4 and TRBJ1-6, with D perhaps matching TRBD1 (5 bases). The CDR3 contains 15 residues. With 1 base removed from V and 6 bases from J, the gap between germline ends came to 11 bases. Per the germline V gene, CDR1 is SGHNT and CDR2 is YYREEE (reference sequence). The chain's CDR3 is CASSLSAGGNSPLHS. The CDR3 coding sequence is TGTGCCAGCAGCTTGTCGGCGGGGGGTAATTCACCCCTCCACTCT.

This clonotype was counted ten times or more. The CDR3 region has the DNA TGCGCCAGCAGCCCCTTCGAGGGTCGGACCGGGGAGCTGTTTTTT. This codes for CASSPFEGRTGELFF. The rearrangement links TRBV4-1 to TRBJ2-2; D is possibly TRBD2 (5 bases). V was shortened by 4 bases and J by 5 bases, with 14 bases between the two germline ends. The CDR3 is made up of 15 amino acids. Germline CDR1 reads MGHRA; CDR2 reads YSYEKL.

V is TRBV28 and J is TRBJ1-2; 7 positions match TRBD1. CDR1 and CDR2 (germline): MDHEN, SYDVKM. Trimming took 8 bases from V and 8 from J; bases not matched to a gene: 17. This CDR3 has 15 amino acids. The CDR3 nucleotides are TGTGCCAGCCACCCAGGGGGGGGGCGCCTCCAAGGCTACACCTTC. Translation: CASHPGGGRLQGYTF.